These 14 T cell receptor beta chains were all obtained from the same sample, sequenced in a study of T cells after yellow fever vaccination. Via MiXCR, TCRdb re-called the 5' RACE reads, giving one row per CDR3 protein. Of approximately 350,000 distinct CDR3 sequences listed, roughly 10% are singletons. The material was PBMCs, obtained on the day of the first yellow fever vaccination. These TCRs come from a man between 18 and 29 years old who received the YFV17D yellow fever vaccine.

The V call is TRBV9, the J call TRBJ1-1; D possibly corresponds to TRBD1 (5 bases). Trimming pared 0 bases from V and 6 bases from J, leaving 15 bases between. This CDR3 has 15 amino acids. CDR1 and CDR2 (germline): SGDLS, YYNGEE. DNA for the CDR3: TGTGCCAGCAGCGTAGATCCGGGGCGACGGGCTGAAGCTTTCTTT. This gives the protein CASSVDPGRRAEAFF.

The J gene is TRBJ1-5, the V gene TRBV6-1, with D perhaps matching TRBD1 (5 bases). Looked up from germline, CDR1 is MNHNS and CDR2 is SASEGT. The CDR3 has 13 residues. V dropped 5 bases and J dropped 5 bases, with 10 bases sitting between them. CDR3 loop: CASSITGDQPQHF. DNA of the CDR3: TGTGCCAGCAGTATTACGGGGGATCAGCCCCAGCATTTT.

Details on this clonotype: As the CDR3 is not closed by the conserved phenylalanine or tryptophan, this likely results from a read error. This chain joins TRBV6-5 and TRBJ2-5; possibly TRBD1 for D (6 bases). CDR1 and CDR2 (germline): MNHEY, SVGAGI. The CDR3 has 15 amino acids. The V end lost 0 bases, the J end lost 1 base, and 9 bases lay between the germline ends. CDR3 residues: CASSYSRGIQETQYL. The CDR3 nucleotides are TGTGCCAGCAGTTACTCGAGGGGGATCCAAGAGACCCAGTACCTC.

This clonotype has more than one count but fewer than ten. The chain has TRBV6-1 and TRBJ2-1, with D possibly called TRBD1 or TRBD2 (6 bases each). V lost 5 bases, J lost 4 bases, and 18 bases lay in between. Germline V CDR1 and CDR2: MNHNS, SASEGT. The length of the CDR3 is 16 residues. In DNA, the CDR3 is TGTGCCAGCAGTCCCCCGGGGGCGGGGAATTACAATGAGCAGTTCTTC. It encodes CASSPPGAGNYNEQFF.

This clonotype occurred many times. This CDR3 is CASSLEKTSQTYNEQFF. The CDR3 bases are TGTGCCAGCAGCTTGGAAAAGACTAGCCAAACCTACAATGAGCAGTTCTTC. The chain recombines TRBV5-6 with TRBJ2-1; 7 nucleotides line up with TRBD2. Germline CDR1 reads SGHDT; CDR2 reads YYEEEE. CDR3 length equals 17 residues. V lost 0 bases and J lost 2; bases outside the gene matches: 8.

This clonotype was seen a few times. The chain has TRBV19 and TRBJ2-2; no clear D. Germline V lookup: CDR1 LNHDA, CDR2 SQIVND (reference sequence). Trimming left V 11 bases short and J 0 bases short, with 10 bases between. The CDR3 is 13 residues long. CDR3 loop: CAVGDANTGELFF. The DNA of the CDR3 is TGTGCCGTAGGCGATGCGAACACCGGGGAGCTGTTTTTT.

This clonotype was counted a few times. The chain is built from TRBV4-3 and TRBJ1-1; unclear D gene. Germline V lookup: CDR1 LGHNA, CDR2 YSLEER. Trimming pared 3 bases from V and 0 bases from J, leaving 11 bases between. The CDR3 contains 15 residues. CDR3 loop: CASSQERRLNTEAFF. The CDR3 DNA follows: TGCGCCAGCAGCCAGGAACGACGGTTGAACACTGAAGCTTTCTTT.

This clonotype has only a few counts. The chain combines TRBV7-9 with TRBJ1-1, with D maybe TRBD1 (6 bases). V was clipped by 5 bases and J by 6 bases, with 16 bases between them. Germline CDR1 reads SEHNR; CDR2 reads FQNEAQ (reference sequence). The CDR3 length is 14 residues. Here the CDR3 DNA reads TGTGCCAGCAGCCCAGGGTTAGGGGGACCTGAAGCTTTCTTT. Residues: CASSPGLGGPEAFF.

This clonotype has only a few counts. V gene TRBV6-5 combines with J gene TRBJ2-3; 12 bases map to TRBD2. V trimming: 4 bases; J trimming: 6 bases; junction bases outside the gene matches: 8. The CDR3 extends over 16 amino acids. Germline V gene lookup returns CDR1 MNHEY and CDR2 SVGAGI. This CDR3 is CASSSQTSGGRDTQYF. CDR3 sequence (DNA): TGTGCCAGCAGTTCTCAGACTAGCGGGGGTCGCGATACGCAGTATTTT.

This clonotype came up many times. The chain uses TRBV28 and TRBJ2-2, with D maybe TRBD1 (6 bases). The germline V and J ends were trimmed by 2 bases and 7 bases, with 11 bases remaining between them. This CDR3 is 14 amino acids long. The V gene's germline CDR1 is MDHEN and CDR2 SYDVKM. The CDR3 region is CASSLVQGHGELFF. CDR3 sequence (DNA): TGTGCCAGCAGTTTAGTTCAGGGGCACGGGGAGCTGTTTTTT.

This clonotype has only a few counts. CDR3 in amino acids: CSASVQGGMQPQHF. The CDR3 DNA reads as TGCAGTGCTAGTGTACAGGGTGGTATGCAGCCCCAGCATTTT. J is TRBJ1-5 and V is TRBV20-1, with TRBD1 as a possible D gene (6 bases). The length of the CDR3 is 14 residues. Germline V lookup: CDR1 DFQATT, CDR2 SNEGSKA (reference sequence). Trimming shortened V by 3 bases and J by 7 bases, and 16 bases separated the two germline ends.

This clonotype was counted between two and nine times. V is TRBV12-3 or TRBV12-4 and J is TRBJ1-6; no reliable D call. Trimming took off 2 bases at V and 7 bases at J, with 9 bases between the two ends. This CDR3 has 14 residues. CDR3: CASSLWAENSPLHF. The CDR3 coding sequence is TGTGCCAGCAGTTTATGGGCCGAGAATTCACCCCTCCACTTT.

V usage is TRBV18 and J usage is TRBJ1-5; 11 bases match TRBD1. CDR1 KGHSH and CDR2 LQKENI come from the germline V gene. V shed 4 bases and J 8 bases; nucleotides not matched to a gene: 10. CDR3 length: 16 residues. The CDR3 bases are TGTGCCAGCTCACAAACGACCGGGACAGGGGGAGAGCCCCAGCATTTT. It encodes CASSQTTGTGGEPQHF.

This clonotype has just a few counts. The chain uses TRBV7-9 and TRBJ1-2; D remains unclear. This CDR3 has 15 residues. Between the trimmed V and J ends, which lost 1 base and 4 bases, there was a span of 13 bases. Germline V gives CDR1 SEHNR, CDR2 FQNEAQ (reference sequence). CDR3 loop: CASSLGGREIYGYTF. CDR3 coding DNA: TGTGCCAGCAGCTTAGGCGGGAGGGAGATCTATGGCTACACCTTC. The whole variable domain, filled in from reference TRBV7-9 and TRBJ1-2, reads DTGVSQNPRHKITKRGQNVTFRCDPISEHNRLYWYRQTLGQGPEFLTYFQNEAQLEKSRLLSDRFSAERPKGSFSTLEIQRTEQGDSAMYLCASSLGGREIYGYTFGSGTRLTVV.